Listed below are T cell receptor beta chains from one sample, sequenced in a study of cytomegalovirus exposure and HLA in healthy donors. Clones were read by immunoSEQ multiplex PCR, and TCRdb kept only the in-frame ones, dropping some. This table has over 130,000 clones, around 82% appearing once. The sequencing sample was made of PBMCs. These receptors originate from a woman aged 40 to 50 in good health and CMV-seropositive. Both conserved end residues are part of each CDR3. The order of the fields is clone size, J gene, V gene, D gene, CDR3 protein, CDR3 DNA. The D gene is left open where the match is weak. Size values are once, few and many counts, or a class for expanded clones, and some rows have none.

- TRBJ2-4 TRBV4-1 TRBD2 CASSQELGGVNIQYF TGCGCCAGCAGCCAAGAGTTGGGGGGGGTAAACATTCAGTACTTC
- TRBJ1-1 TRBV28 - CASRKDSEAFF TGTGCCAGCAGAAAGGACAGCGAAGCTTTCTTT
- TRBJ1-4 TRBV6-1 - CASSEETGRHEKLFF TGTGCCAGCAGTGAGGAGACAGGCCGGCATGAAAAACTGTTTTTT
once TRBJ1-1 TRBV29-1 - CSVEGQGSSEAFF TGCAGCGTTGAAGGCCAGGGGTCTTCTGAAGCTTTCTTT
- TRBJ2-1 TRBV5-1 - CASSLDNEQFF TGCGCCAGCAGCCTCGACAATGAGCAGTTCTTC
- TRBJ1-4 TRBV5-8 TRBD1 CASSLRTGGDEKLFF TGTGCCAGCAGCTTGCGTACAGGGGGCGATGAAAAACTGTTTTTT
- TRBJ2-5 TRBV14 - CASGTFQETQYF TGTGCCAGCGGGACTTTTCAAGAGACCCAGTACTTC
once TRBJ1-5 TRBV5-1 - CASSGGDSNQPQHF TGCGCCAGCAGCGGAGGCGATAGCAATCAGCCCCAGCATTTT
- TRBJ1-2 TRBV2 - CASRDMMNYGYTF TGTGCCAGCAGGGACATGATGAACTATGGCTACACCTTC
- TRBJ2-5 TRBV5-1 - CASSFSGASETQYF TGCGCCAGCAGCTTCTCGGGAGCTTCAGAGACCCAGTACTTC
- TRBJ2-3 TRBV9 - CASSVGALGPDTQYF TGTGCCAGCAGCGTAGGGGCCCTGGGGCCGGATACGCAGTATTTT